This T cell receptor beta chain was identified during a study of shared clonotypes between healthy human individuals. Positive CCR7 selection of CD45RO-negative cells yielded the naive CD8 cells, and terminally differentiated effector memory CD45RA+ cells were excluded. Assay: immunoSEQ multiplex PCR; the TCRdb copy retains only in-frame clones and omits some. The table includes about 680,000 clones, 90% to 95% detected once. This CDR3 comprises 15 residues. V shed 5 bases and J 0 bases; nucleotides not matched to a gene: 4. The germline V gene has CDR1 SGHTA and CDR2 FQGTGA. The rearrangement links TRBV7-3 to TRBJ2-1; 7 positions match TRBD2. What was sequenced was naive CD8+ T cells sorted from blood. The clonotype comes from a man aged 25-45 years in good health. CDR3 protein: CASSLRGSSYNEQFF. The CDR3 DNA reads TGTGCCAGCAGCCTGCGGGGGAGCTCCTACAATGAGCAGTTCTTC.